One and the same sample provided the 27 T cell receptor beta chains below, sequenced in a study of blood T cells in healthy people across ages. For the second PCR, which ran for about 7 to 12 cycles, a sample-barcoded 5' primer and a J-beta primer mix were used. MiXCR, run by TCRdb on the 5' RACE reads, gives a single entry per CDR3 protein. The sample holds under 2 million distinct CDR3 sequences, approximately 32% seen once. Sequenced input: blood. These receptors were obtained from a woman between 25 and 40 years old in good health.

This sequence joins TRBV5-1 and TRBJ1-1; 9 bases fit TRBD1. J was trimmed by 3 bases and V by 0 bases; bases with no gene match: 3. The CDR3 loop spans 15 amino acids. In germline, CDR1 is SGHRS, CDR2 YFSETQ. The CDR3 bases are TGCGCCAGCAGCTTGGGATGGACAGGGGACACTGAAGCTTTCTTT. The encoded protein is CASSLGWTGDTEAFF.

The chain combines TRBV7-9 with TRBJ1-3, with a possible D match to TRBD1 (5 bases). Looked up from germline, CDR1 is SEHNR and CDR2 is FQNEAQ (reference sequence). The germline V and J ends were trimmed by 4 bases and 3 bases, with 10 bases remaining between them. This CDR3 has 14 amino acids. The CDR3 coding sequence is TGTGCCAGCAGCTCCGGGACGGGTGGAAACACCATATATTTT. The encoded protein is CASSSGTGGNTIYF.

This clonotype was recorded a few times. V and J are TRBV2 and TRBJ2-7; D possibly matches TRBD1 or TRBD2 (7 bases each). V was trimmed by 6 bases and J by 1 base, leaving 19 bases between them. CDR3 length: 16 amino acids. Per the germline V gene, CDR1 is SNHLY and CDR2 is FYNNEI. The CDR3 loop is CASSIDDREGSYEQYF. The DNA for the CDR3 is TGTGCCAGCAGCATAGACGACAGGGAGGGATCCTACGAGCAGTACTTC.

This clonotype was recorded many times. The chain uses TRBV20-1 and TRBJ2-7; 10 nucleotides align to TRBD2. The CDR3 spans 13 residues. Trimming cost V 1 base and J 3 bases; bases outside gene matches: 0. Germline CDR1 DFQATT, CDR2 SNEGSKA (reference sequence). DNA for the CDR3: TGCAGTGCTAGAGGGACTAGCGGCTACGAGCAGTACTTC. This codes for CSARGTSGYEQYF.

This chain uses TRBV3-1 with TRBJ2-5, with 8 bases matching TRBD2. J lost 2 bases, V lost 4 bases, and 9 bases had no gene match. The CDR3 is 16 amino acids. The germline gives CDR1 LGHDT, CDR2 YNNKEL (reference sequence). CDR3 amino acids: CASSRYTSGKQETQYF. CDR3 bases: TGTGCCAGCAGCCGATATACTAGCGGAAAACAAGAGACCCAGTACTTC.

This clonotype has just a few counts. V gene TRBV7-2 combines with J gene TRBJ2-7; D may be TRBD1 or TRBD2 (6 bases each). The CDR3 has 15 amino acids. The germline CDR1 and CDR2 sequences are SGHTA and FQGNSA. Between the trimmed V and J ends, which lost 5 bases and 1 base, there was a span of 15 bases. The CDR3 nucleotides are TGTGCCAGCAGCGGATCGGGGGCGGCTTCCTACGAGCAGTACTTC. Translated: CASSGSGAASYEQYF.

As regards this clonotype: An end of the junction does not agree with germline; a read error may underlie this. The J gene is TRBJ1-1, the V gene TRBV12-3 or TRBV12-4, with D unresolved. The CDR3 consists of 16 residues. DNA of the CDR3: TGTGCCAGCAGGTTAGGGCCCCCGAGGGCGTTCACTGGAGCTTTCTTT. It yields the protein CASRLGPPRAFTGAFF.

This clonotype was detected a few times. The V and J genes are TRBV6-1 and TRBJ1-1; D gene uncertain. Germline values: CDR1 MNHNS, CDR2 SASEGT. V was clipped by 4 bases and J by 0 bases, with 3 bases between them. The CDR3 sequence is 12 residues long. The CDR3 DNA reads as TGTGCCAGCAGTGTTATGAACACTGAAGCTTTCTTT. Its translation is CASSVMNTEAFF.

This chain connects TRBV20-1 to TRBJ2-3; maybe TRBD1 (7 bases). CDR3 length: 15 residues. Germline CDR1 reads DFQATT; CDR2 reads SNEGSKA (reference sequence). Deletions cut 8 bases from V and 6 bases from J, with 24 bases between. CDR3 coding DNA: TGCAGTATACCGGAGGGAACAGGGGTATACGATACGCAGTATTTT. Translation gives CSIPEGTGVYDTQYF.

This clonotype was seen at least ten times. This rearrangement joins TRBV7-6 to TRBJ2-7, with 14 bases identical to TRBD2. CDR1 and CDR2 (germline): SGHVS, FNYEAQ. The CDR3 runs 16 residues. The trim removed 1 base at V and 5 bases at J, leaving 4 bases unmatched. The CDR3 DNA follows: TGTGCCAGCAGCTTAGGGACTAGCGGGAGGATCAACGAGCAGTACTTC. As protein: CASSLGTSGRINEQYF.

As regards this clonotype: A much larger clone is a single base away; this may be a read error. The CDR3 here is CSVAQGQGNYDYTF. The CDR3 DNA reads as TGCAGCGTTGCCCAGGGACAGGGGAACTATGACTACACCTTC. The chain has TRBV29-1 and TRBJ1-2; 10 bases map to TRBD1. Germline V gene data show CDR1 as SQVTM and CDR2 as ANQGSEA. The CDR3 contains 14 residues.

In DNA, the CDR3 is TGCGCCAGCAGCGGATCAACGGGACCCACTGAGGAGCAGTACTTC. Its translation: CASSGSTGPTEEQYF. This chain connects TRBV5-1 to TRBJ2-7; either TRBD1 or TRBD2 may fit D (5 bases each). The CDR3 totals 15 residues. V lost 4 bases and J lost 7, with 21 bases in between. Germline-derived CDR1 and CDR2 are SGHRS and YFSETQ.

Written as DNA, the CDR3 is TGTGCCAGCTCACCAGGGCTTGTGGACACTGAAGCTTTCTTT. Protein product: CASSPGLVDTEAFF. The rearrangement uses TRBV18 and TRBJ1-1; no reliable D call. V dropped 2 bases and J dropped 3 bases, with 10 bases sitting between them. Germline assignment: CDR1 KGHSH and CDR2 LQKENI. The CDR3 has 14 amino acids.

The rearrangement uses TRBV18 and TRBJ1-5; tentative D call: TRBD1 (6 bases). The CDR3 runs 14 residues. With 6 bases removed from V and 5 bases from J, the gap between germline ends came to 14 bases. Germline V gene data show CDR1 as KGHSH and CDR2 as LQKENI. Here the CDR3 reads CASSSNRDDQPQHF. CDR3 bases: TGTGCCAGCTCTAGCAACAGGGATGATCAGCCCCAGCATTTT.

This clonotype was detected once. This sequence joins TRBV12-3 or TRBV12-4 and TRBJ1-1; D possibly corresponds to TRBD1 (5 bases). Trimming shortened V by 4 bases and J by 1 base, and 13 bases separated the two germline ends. This CDR3 is built from 15 residues. In nucleotides, the CDR3 is TGTGCCAGCAGTTCATCAGGGTGGCCGAACACTGAAGCTTTCTTT. It is translated as CASSSSGWPNTEAFF.

The chain has TRBV5-1 and TRBJ2-1, with TRBD1 matching over 11 bases. This CDR3 spans 13 amino acids. The V and J ends lost 0 bases and 14 bases, in that order; junction bases with no gene match: 4. CDR1 SGHRS and CDR2 YFSETQ come from the germline V gene. CDR3 amino acids: CASSLALGQGEFF. CDR3 DNA: TGCGCCAGCAGCTTGGCCCTGGGACAGGGGGAGTTCTTC.

This clonotype was counted many times. The rearrangement uses TRBV20-1 and TRBJ2-5; no reliable D call. V was shortened by 2 bases and J by 5 bases, with 12 bases between the two germline ends. The CDR3 loop spans 13 amino acids. Germline CDR1 and CDR2: DFQATT and SNEGSKA (reference sequence). This chain's CDR3 is CSARYLARETQYF. CDR3 DNA sequence: TGCAGTGCTAGATACCTGGCCAGGGAGACCCAGTACTTC.

A single count supports this clonotype. The rearrangement links TRBV18 to TRBJ2-5, with TRBD1 identical over 8 bases. Trimming cost V 3 bases and J 2 bases; bases outside gene matches: 8. In germline, CDR1 is KGHSH, CDR2 LQKENI. The CDR3 is 16 residues long. This CDR3 reads CASSPAGQGKQETQYF. CDR3 DNA: TGTGCCAGCTCACCGGCCGGACAGGGCAAACAAGAGACCCAGTACTTC.

This clonotype was seen a few times. The gene calls are TRBV12-3 or TRBV12-4 and TRBJ2-1, with TRBD1 as a possible D gene (5 bases). This CDR3 spans 14 amino acids. Trimming removed 1 base from V and 5 bases from J, with 9 bases in between. The DNA for the CDR3 is TGTGCCAGCAGTTTAGGACAGATCCACAATGAGCAGTTCTTC. Its translation: CASSLGQIHNEQFF.

The V and J genes are TRBV20-1 and TRBJ2-1; possible D gene TRBD2, 5 bases. Germline CDR1 is DFQATT and CDR2 is SNEGSKA (reference sequence). V was shortened by 5 bases and J by 4 bases, with 18 bases between the two germline ends. CDR3 length equals 15 residues. The CDR3 coding sequence is TGCAGTGCTCACTTGCAGCGGCTGGGTTACAATGAGCAGTTCTTC. Translating it yields CSAHLQRLGYNEQFF.

This clonotype was counted a few times. The chain is built from TRBV5-1 and TRBJ2-7, with 10 nucleotides matching TRBD1. Per germline, CDR1 SGHRS and CDR2 YFSETQ. CDR3 length equals 15 residues. With V trimmed by 2 bases and J by 7 bases, 9 bases remained unmatched. CDR3 in DNA: TGCGCCAGCAGCTTTACCGGGACAGGGGCGCGGGAGCAGTACTTC. As protein: CASSFTGTGAREQYF.

V and J are TRBV27 and TRBJ2-7, with D perhaps being TRBD1 or TRBD2 (5 bases each). This CDR3 has 15 amino acids. V was shortened by 6 bases and J by 4 bases, with 19 bases between the two germline ends. CDR1 and CDR2 from the germline V gene are MNHEY and SMNVEV (reference sequence). The CDR3 DNA reads TGTGCCAGCAGCATCCGGGGACGGGGCATATACGAGCAGTACTTC. Translation gives CASSIRGRGIYEQYF.

The chain recombines TRBV6-1 with TRBJ1-6; TRBD1 agrees at 11 bases. The CDR3 length is 17 residues. Losses at the gene ends were 6 bases for V and 0 bases for J; bases not matched to a gene: 4. CDR1 and CDR2 (germline): MNHNS, SASEGT. The CDR3 DNA sequence: TGTGCCAGCAGCACCGGGACAGGGGGCTCCTATAATTCACCCCTCCACTTT. Translation: CASSTGTGGSYNSPLHF.

This chain joins TRBV28 and TRBJ2-4; D remains ambiguous. The end of the DNA is better explained by TRBJ2-7, so the J call may be wrong. The CDR3 spans 13 residues. Per germline, CDR1 MDHEN and CDR2 SYDVKM. The CDR3: CAAQTPRVYEQYF. The CDR3 nucleotides are TGTGCCGCGCAAACCCCTCGTGTCTACGAGCAGTACTTC.

This clonotype was detected a few times. This chain links TRBV13 with TRBJ1-2; weak D call: TRBD1 (6 bases). CDR3 length equals 13 residues. Germline CDR1 reads PRHDT; CDR2 reads FYEKMQ (reference sequence). V lost 3 bases to trimming and J lost 5 bases, with 10 bases between them. The CDR3 sequence: CASSFNREYGYTF. Written as DNA, the CDR3 is TGTGCCAGCAGCTTTAACAGGGAGTATGGCTACACCTTC.

V gene TRBV12-3 or TRBV12-4 combines with J gene TRBJ2-4; tentative D call: TRBD2 (6 bases). The CDR3 is made up of 15 amino acids. The germline V and J ends were trimmed by 8 bases and 0 bases, with 14 bases remaining between them. This chain's CDR3 is CASRSEGGAKNIQYF. Here the CDR3 DNA reads TGTGCCAGCCGATCGGAGGGTGGAGCCAAAAACATTCAGTACTTC.

This clonotype was picked up many times. V and J are TRBV27 and TRBJ2-1, with 10 bases aligning to TRBD2. With V trimmed by 6 bases and J by 6 bases, 2 bases remained unmatched. The CDR3 covers 13 residues. Germline assignment: CDR1 MNHEY and CDR2 SMNVEV (reference sequence). The CDR3 nucleotides are TGTGCCAGCAGCCTAGCGGGAGCCAATGAGCAGTTCTTC. Translating it yields CASSLAGANEQFF.